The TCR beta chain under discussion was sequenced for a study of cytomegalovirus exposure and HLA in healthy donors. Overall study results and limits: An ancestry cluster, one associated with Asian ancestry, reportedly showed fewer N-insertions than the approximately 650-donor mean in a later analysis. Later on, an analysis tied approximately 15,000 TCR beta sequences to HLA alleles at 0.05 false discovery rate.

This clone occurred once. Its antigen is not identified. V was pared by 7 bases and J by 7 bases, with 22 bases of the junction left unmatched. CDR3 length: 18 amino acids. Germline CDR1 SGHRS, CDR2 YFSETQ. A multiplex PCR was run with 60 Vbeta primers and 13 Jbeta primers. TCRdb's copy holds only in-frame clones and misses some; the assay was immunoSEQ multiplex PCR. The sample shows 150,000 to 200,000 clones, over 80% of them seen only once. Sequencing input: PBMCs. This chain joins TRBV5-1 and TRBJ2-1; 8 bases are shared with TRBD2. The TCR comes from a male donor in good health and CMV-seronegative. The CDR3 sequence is CASGPVGGGPGDKNEQFF. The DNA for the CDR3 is TGCGCCAGCGGCCCTGTTGGCGGGGGGCCGGGGGACAAAAATGAGCAGTTCTTC.